Given below is one TCR beta chain in context. Antigen specificity is unknown. After removal of 1 base from V and 5 bases from J, the junction contained 8 bases not matched to a gene. Germline loops: CDR1 SGHTA, CDR2 FQGNSA. The CDR3 runs to 16 residues. The data were obtained in a study of a mutant IDH1 vaccine in newly diagnosed glioma. Study background: Radiotherapy alone preceded vaccination by 4-6 weeks; alternatively, vaccination started with temozolomide cycles.

Profiled with immunoSEQ multiplex PCR; TCRdb holds only in-frame clones, not every one. The sample has around 69,000 clones, roughly 86% seen once. Time point in this sample: week 35, safety follow-up. It was 300 ug of mutant IDH1 20-mer peptide that made up each vaccine dose, given with topical imiquimod. This sequence originates from a man aged 25 to 45 with glioma. This chain uses TRBV7-2 with TRBJ2-5, with 9 positions matching TRBD2. The sequences come from PBMCs, collected from a glioma patient whose treatment included an IDH1 peptide vaccine. DNA for the CDR3: TGTGCCAGCAGCTTAGAACGGCTAGCGGGATATGAGACCCAGTACTTC. It is translated as CASSLERLAGYETQYF.